The 2 T cell receptor beta chains below all came from one sample that was sequenced in a study of T cells after yellow fever vaccination. TCRdb processed the 5' RACE reads anew with MiXCR; each CDR3 protein has one entry. The data show around 120,000 distinct CDR3 sequences, roughly 15% seen once. Sequences were derived from CD8+ T cells sorted from PBMCs, sampled 5 days after the yellow fever booster vaccination. The receptors stem from a man aged 18 to 30 who received the YFV17D yellow fever vaccine.

The gene calls are TRBV29-1 and TRBJ1-2; D not resolved. V was shortened by 2 bases and J by 10 bases, with 11 bases between the two germline ends. Germline values: CDR1 SQVTM, CDR2 ANQGSEA. This CDR3 has 11 residues. The CDR3 region has the DNA TGCAGCGTTGAATTCGCCTATTCCTACACCTTC. Encoded protein: CSVEFAYSYTF.

The V call is TRBV15, the J call TRBJ2-7; 11 nucleotides match TRBD2. The CDR3 spans 15 residues. The V gene's germline CDR1 is LNHNV and CDR2 YYDKDF (reference sequence). V was clipped by 5 bases and J by 0 bases; unmatched bases: 3. CDR3 nucleotide sequence: TGTGCCACCAGCCTTAGCGGGGGGGCCTCCTACGAGCAGTACTTC. Translated: CATSLSGGASYEQYF.